What follows is one T cell receptor beta chain and its context. The target antigen is unknown. The data were taken from a study of radiotherapy plus CTLA-4 blockade in lung cancer. Whole-study results and caveats: Subsequent to radiotherapy plus ipilimumab, tumor-derived TCR clones underwent expansion in blood.

Assay: immunoSEQ multiplex PCR; the TCRdb copy retains only in-frame clones and omits some. This sample yields about 53,000 clones, of which roughly 81% are seen a single time; around 5.1% belongs to the top ten. V lost 8 bases, J lost 0 bases, and 10 bases stayed unmatched. The CDR3 extends over 16 amino acids. The germline gives CDR1 LNHDA, CDR2 SQIVND (reference sequence). This specimen was peripheral blood, taken from a patient treated with radiotherapy plus ipilimumab. The sequence came from a human donor with non-small cell lung cancer whose response to radiotherapy plus ipilimumab could not be evaluated. This chain uses TRBV19 with TRBJ1-2; 9 bases align to TRBD1. The CDR3 loop reads CASPGGQGWTNYGYTF. DNA of the CDR3: TGTGCCAGTCCTGGAGGACAGGGGTGGACTAACTATGGCTACACCTTC.